Only one count was recorded for the clone carrying this T cell receptor (beta chain). The data derive from a study of CD4 and CD8 cells across lung adenocarcinoma regions. This CDR3 region has 15 residues. Germline CDR1 is MNHNS and CDR2 is SASEGT. Using its own MiXCR run on the PCR reads, TCRdb lists one record per CDR3 protein. The sample has some 18,000 distinct CDR3 sequences; approximately 50% are singletons. The source of this sequence is a male donor with lung adenocarcinoma. The CD4 and CD8 labels of this study may be unreliable. Sequencing was done on a sample of CD8+ T cells from the margin of a lung tumor. J is TRBJ2-3 and V is TRBV6-1; perhaps TRBD2 as D (7 bases). The J call may be mistaken, given a closer DNA end match to TRBJ2-7. The CDR3 loop is CARTWGGGHTDTQYF. CDR3 bases: TGTGCCAGGACCTGGGGGGGCGGACACACAGATACGCAGTACTTC.